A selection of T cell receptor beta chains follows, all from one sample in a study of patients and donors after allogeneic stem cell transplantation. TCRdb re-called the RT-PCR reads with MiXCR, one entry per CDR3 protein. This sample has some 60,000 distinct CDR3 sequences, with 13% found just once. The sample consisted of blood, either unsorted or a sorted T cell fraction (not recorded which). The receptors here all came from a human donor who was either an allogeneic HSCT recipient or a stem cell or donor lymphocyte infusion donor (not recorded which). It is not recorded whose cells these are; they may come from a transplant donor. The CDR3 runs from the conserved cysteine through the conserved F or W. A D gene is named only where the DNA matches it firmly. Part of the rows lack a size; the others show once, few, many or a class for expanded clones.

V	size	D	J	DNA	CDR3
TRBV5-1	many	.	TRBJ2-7	TGCGCCAGCAGCTTGGACGGACTGTACGAGCAGTACTTC	CASSLDGLYEQYF
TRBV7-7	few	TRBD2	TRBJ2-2	TGTGCTAGCAGCGCTAGCGGGGCGAACACCGGGGAGCTGTTTTTT	CASSASGANTGELFF
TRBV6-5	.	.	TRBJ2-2	TGTGCCAGCAGCACCCTATTAAGGACACAGAACACCGGGGAGCTGTTTTTT	CASSTLLRTQNTGELFF
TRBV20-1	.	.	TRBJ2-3	TGCAGTGCTAGAGGGATCGGCGGAACTAGCACAGATACGCAGTATTTT	CSARGIGGTSTDTQYF
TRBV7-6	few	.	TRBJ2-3	TGTGCCAGCAGCCAACGACTAGTGGCAGATACGCAGTATTTT	CASSQRLVADTQYF
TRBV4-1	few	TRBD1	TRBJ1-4	TGCGCCAGCAGCGAGGGGACAGGCCTTAATCAAAAACTGTTTTTT	CASSEGTGLNQKLFF
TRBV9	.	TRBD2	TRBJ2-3	TGTGCCAGCAGCTCGGGACTAGCGGGTTATACGCAGTATTTT	CASSSGLAGYTQYF
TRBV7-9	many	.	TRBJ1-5	TGTGCCAGCAGCTTAGCAGGTGTGTTACAGCCCCAGCATTTT	CASSLAGVLQPQHF
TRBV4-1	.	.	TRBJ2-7	TGCGCCAGCAGCGAAGTAACGGGACTTCTAACCTACGACCAGTACTTC	CASSEVTGLLTYDQYF
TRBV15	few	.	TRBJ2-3	TGTGCCACCAGCAGAGATGAAGGTGCAGGGGTGGTAACAGATACGCAGTATTTT	CATSRDEGAGVVTDTQYF
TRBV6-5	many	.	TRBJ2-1	TGTGCCAGCAGTTACGGGAGCGGACTTTTTAAAGAGCAGTTCTTC	CASSYGSGLFKEQFF
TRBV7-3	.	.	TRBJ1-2	TGTGCCAGCAGCCCCGGGGATGGCTATGGCTACACCTTC	CASSPGDGYGYTF
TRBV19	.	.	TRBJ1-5	TGTGCCAGTAGTATAGGAGGGAGCAATCAGCCCCAGCATTTT	CASSIGGSNQPQHF
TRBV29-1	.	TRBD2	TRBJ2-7	TGCAGCGTTGAAGATAAGGAGGGAGGGTTCTCCTACGAGCAGTACTTC	CSVEDKEGGFSYEQYF
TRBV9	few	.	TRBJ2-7	TGTGCCAGCAGCCCCGGCGGAGGGTTAGAGTACTTC	CASSPGGGLEYF
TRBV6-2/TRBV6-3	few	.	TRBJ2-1	TGTGCCAGCAGTCTGCCGGGACTTGGGCAGTTCTTC	CASSLPGLGQFF
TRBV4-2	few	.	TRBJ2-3	TGTGCCAGCAGCCAACGGGAACCCTCGGCGGCAGATACGCAGTATTTT	CASSQREPSAADTQYF
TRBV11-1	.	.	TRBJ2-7	TGTGCCAGCAGCTTCTTCCGGCGTCGTTACGAGCAGTACTTC	CASSFFRRRYEQYF
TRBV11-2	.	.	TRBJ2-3	TGTGCCAGCCCAGGGCCCACTCGGAGTCTTAGCACAGATACGCAGTATTTT	CASPGPTRSLSTDTQYF
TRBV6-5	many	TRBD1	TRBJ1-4	TGTGCCAGCAGACCGGACAGGTTTAGTGAAAAACTGTTTTTT	CASRPDRFSEKLFF
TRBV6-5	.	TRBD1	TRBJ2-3	TGTGCCAGCAGTTCAGGGGGACATTTCGCAGATACGCAGTATTTT	CASSSGGHFADTQYF
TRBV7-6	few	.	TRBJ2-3	TGTGCCAGCAGCTCCCCCCGGGACTCAGCCGTCACAGATACGCAGTATTTT	CASSSPRDSAVTDTQYF
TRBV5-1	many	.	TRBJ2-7	TGCGCCAGCAGCTTGAAGATTGGGAACGAGCAGTACTTC	CASSLKIGNEQYF
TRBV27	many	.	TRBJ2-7	TGTGCCAGCAGTTTATCGCCCAGTTTATCGGCCACCTACGAGCAGTACTTC	CASSLSPSLSATYEQYF
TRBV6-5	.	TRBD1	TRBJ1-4	TGTGCCAGCAGTTACAAAGGACAGGGGCATGAAAAACTGTTTTTT	CASSYKGQGHEKLFF
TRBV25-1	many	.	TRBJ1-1	TGTGCCAGCAGTCCGGACAGCCTGAACACTGAAGCTTTCTTT	CASSPDSLNTEAFF
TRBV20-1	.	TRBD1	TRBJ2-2	TGCAGTGCTCAGGCTAAGGGACAGCGCAACACCGGGGAGCTGTTTTTT	CSAQAKGQRNTGELFF
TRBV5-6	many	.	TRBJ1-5	TGTGCCAGCAGCTTGGCGGGGGGGTCCGGTCAGCCCCAGCATTTT	CASSLAGGSGQPQHF
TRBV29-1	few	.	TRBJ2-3	TGCAGCGTTGTCCCGGACTACTACACAGATACGCAGTATTTT	CSVVPDYYTDTQYF
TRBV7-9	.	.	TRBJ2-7	TGTGCCAGCAGCCCTCCCCTAGCGAGAGGCTACGAGCAGTACTTC	CASSPPLARGYEQYF
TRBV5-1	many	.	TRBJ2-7	TGCGCCAGCAGCCCACGACAGGAGAACTACGAGCAGTACTTC	CASSPRQENYEQYF
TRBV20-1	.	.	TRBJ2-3	TGCAGTGCTAGGGTAGGGGCCCTTAGCACAGATACGCAGTATTTT	CSARVGALSTDTQYF
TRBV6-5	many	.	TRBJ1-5	TGTGCCAGCAGTTACTCTGGACCGAACAATCAGCCCCAGCATTTT	CASSYSGPNNQPQHF